The clone carrying this TCR beta chain occurred a few times. These data originate in a study of beta chain features in type 1 diabetes. Expressed TCRB transcripts were sequenced because the isolated RNA had all been reverse transcribed beforehand. Sequencing was performed with immunoSEQ multiplex PCR; in TCRdb, only in-frame clones are kept and a portion is missing. The sample has 500,000 to 700,000 clones; 15% are singletons. Per the germline V gene, CDR1 is SQVTM and CDR2 is ANQGSEA. This CDR3 spans 13 amino acids. J was trimmed by 4 bases and V by 7 bases; bases with no gene match: 7. Sequenced input: naive CD4+ T cells from blood. The chain uses TRBV29-1 and TRBJ2-7; TRBD1 matches at 10 bases. The source of this sequence is a man between 18 and 29 years old in good health. CDR3 in amino acids: CSAGQGGIYEQYF. The CDR3 region has the DNA TGCAGCGCAGGACAGGGGGGGATTTACGAGCAGTACTTC.